The entry below describes one T cell receptor (beta chain). Its target antigen remains unknown. There are no base qualities to consult, and no much larger clone falls within one base. The data belong to a study of blood T cell repertoires in COVID-19 (TCRdb year 2020). For the study in its entirety: Samples from collaborators originated in the United States, Italy and Spain and spanned both the acute and convalescent phases of COVID-19. The prospective study material was composed of cDNA or gDNA derived from T cells, B-cell-depleted T cells, or PBMCs. Deeply sampled blood TCRbeta repertoires from subjects exposed to, actively infected with, or recovered from COVID-19 were included in the dataset. The repertoires were released in a freely available public database intended as a resource for research on the immune response to SARS-CoV-2. Samples were obtained from the ongoing ImmuneRACE study (first 160 participants) and from some 1,300 subjects provided by 6 global collaborators. The sample metadata nearly always contained a de-identified subject ID, COVID-19 status, age in years and sex. Where available, HLA class I and class II types were taken from metadata supplied by the sample provider and were not determined by assay-based typing.

TCRbeta CDR3 regions were amplified from genomic DNA by means of the immunoSEQ Assay, a bias-controlled multiplex PCR. In the original analysis: Within the assay, amplification of reference gene primers was used to estimate how many nucleated cells each sample contained. To quantify the absolute abundance of each unique TCRbeta CDR3 rearrangement, sequence reads were collapsed and filtered. For each sample, productive Simpson clonality was calculated by taking the square root of Simpson's diversity index across productive rearrangements. Sourced from immuneACCESS, this table was stored by TCRdb with only in-frame sequences that have V and J called. A share of the clones is absent; for the studies checked, an unresolved V gene accounts for under half, and the remainder has no known explanation. For V, J and clone size, that table is used; D and trimming come from the DNA. This sample holds fewer than 450,000 clones; around 89% were observed only once. The top ten constitute less than 1.5% of the sample.

V gives up 6 bases and J gives up 0 bases, and the segment between their germline ends measures 18 bases. The CDR1 and CDR2 encoded by the germline V gene (reference sequence) are PRHDT and FYEKMQ. The CDR3 spans 16 residues, from the cysteine through the phenylalanine. Of the read, only the CDR3 DNA is kept; its 48 bases are in frame from base 1. General study outcomes and caveats: How much clinical and demographic metadata was included differed by source and by participant, and the metadata was provided uncurated.

Participants in the prospective study were enrolled through a virtual design, were aged about 18 to 100 years, and lived in 24 United States geographic areas. In the prospective study, cohorts were assigned on the basis of participant-reported clinical history obtained from a screening survey and a study questionnaire. Recovered participants in ImmuneRACE Cohort 3 were defined as having two consecutive negative NP/OP PCR tests, clearance from a healthcare professional, or resolution of symptoms. In the prospective study, whole blood, serum and a nasopharyngeal or oropharyngeal swab were collected from each participant by mobile phlebotomists. Participants in the prospective study had the option to provide additional blood draws and questionnaires over a roughly 2-month period. Before DNA extraction, blood samples from the prospective study were shipped at room temperature or frozen.

The material sequenced was PBMCs or T cells enriched from blood (not recorded which). The sequence was collected from a woman aged 18-29 years who had recovered from COVID-19. The V and J segments used are TRBV13 and TRBJ2-7; TRBD1 might be the D gene, on 6 matching bases. The nucleotides read TGTGCCAGCAGTGGGGTTTCGACAGGTAGCTCCTACGAGCAGTACTTC. Its protein product is CASSGVSTGSSYEQYF.